A single sample is the source of the 29 T cell receptor beta chains below, sequenced in a study of radiotherapy plus CTLA-4 blockade in lung cancer. Here immunoSEQ multiplex PCR was the method, and the copy in TCRdb shows in-frame clones only, minus some. The data show around 82,000 clones, 78% seen once. The sample was peripheral blood, taken from a patient treated with radiotherapy plus ipilimumab. The receptors derive from a human donor with non-small cell lung cancer whose response to radiotherapy plus ipilimumab could not be evaluated. Some clones in this sample may be carry-over from other donors' samples.

V usage is TRBV5-6 and J usage is TRBJ2-5; D possibly corresponds to TRBD2 (7 bases). From germline, CDR1 is SGHDT and CDR2 YYEEEE. Trimming pared 0 bases from V and 1 base from J, leaving 13 bases between. The CDR3 extends over 16 amino acids. The CDR3 loop reads CASSLAGGVGQETQYF. CDR3 nucleotide sequence: TGTGCCAGCAGCTTGGCGGGGGGCGTTGGCCAAGAGACCCAGTACTTC.

The V gene is TRBV4-1, the J gene TRBJ2-5, with 13 bases that match TRBD2. The CDR3 contains 17 residues. V was pared by 2 bases and J by 0 bases, with 3 bases of the junction left unmatched. The V gene's germline CDR1 is MGHRA and CDR2 YSYEKL. The CDR3 spells CASSQPGLAGNQETQYF. CDR3 coding DNA: TGCGCCAGCAGCCAACCGGGACTAGCGGGGAACCAAGAGACCCAGTACTTC.

This clone was seen once. The chain links TRBV13 to TRBJ1-1, with TRBD1 matching 11 bases. This CDR3 contains 16 residues. Germline V gene lookup returns CDR1 PRHDT and CDR2 FYEKMQ (reference sequence). The ends lost 5 bases at V and 3 bases at J; junction bases unmatched: 8. CDR3 in DNA: TGTGCCAGCAGCCCTCGGGACAGGGGGATTTACACTGAAGCTTTCTTT. As protein: CASSPRDRGIYTEAFF. Looking up the rest from reference TRBV13 and TRBJ1-1 gives the full variable domain: AAGVIQSPRHLIKEKRETATLKCYPIPRHDTVYWYQQGPGQDPQFLISFYEKMQSDKGSIPDRFSAQQFSDYHSELNMSSLELGDSALYFCASSPRDRGIYTEAFFGQGTRLTVV.

The rearrangement uses TRBV19 and TRBJ2-1; 12 bases map to TRBD2. This CDR3 is built from 17 residues. Germline CDR1 and CDR2: LNHDA and SQIVND (reference sequence). V lost 3 bases, J lost 2 bases, and 5 bases stayed unmatched. The CDR3, as DNA: TGTGCCAGTAGTATCAGGACTAGCGGGGCCACCTACAATGAGCAGTTCTTC. This gives the protein CASSIRTSGATYNEQFF.

CDR3 coding DNA: TGTGCCAGTAGTCCCCCGGACAGGCGGGAGACCCAGTACTTC. Translating it yields CASSPPDRRETQYF. The chain is built from TRBV19 and TRBJ2-5; 7 bases align to TRBD1. The CDR3 runs to 14 residues. V shed 5 bases, J shed 5 bases, and the junction held 8 bases outside the gene matches. Germline V CDR1 and CDR2: LNHDA, SQIVND (reference sequence).

The rearrangement joins TRBV5-1 to TRBJ2-3; possibly TRBD1 for D (6 bases). Trimming took 0 bases from V and 2 from J, leaving 10 bases between them. In germline, CDR1 is SGHRS, CDR2 YFSETQ. The CDR3 spans 15 residues. The CDR3 here is CASSLGDKLTDTQYF. Here the CDR3 DNA reads TGCGCCAGCAGCTTGGGGGACAAACTCACAGATACGCAGTATTTT.

The chain employs TRBV5-1 and TRBJ2-5, with D perhaps matching TRBD1 (6 bases). Germline loops: CDR1 SGHRS, CDR2 YFSETQ. This CDR3 has 13 residues. With 4 bases removed from V and 4 bases from J, the gap between germline ends came to 11 bases. The CDR3 DNA is TGCGCCAGCAGCATACAGGGCGGAGAGACCCAGTACTTC. Its translation: CASSIQGGETQYF.

The rearrangement links TRBV9 to TRBJ1-1; D may be TRBD1 (5 bases). The V gene's germline CDR1 is SGDLS and CDR2 YYNGEE. V was cut by 0 bases and J by 4 bases, with 10 bases left in between. The CDR3 covers 14 residues. In DNA, the CDR3 is TGTGCCAGCAGCGTAGTTCCGGGGGGCACTGAAGCTTTCTTT. Its translation is CASSVVPGGTEAFF.

J is TRBJ2-1 and V is TRBV7-2; 8 nucleotides line up with TRBD1. With V trimmed by 5 bases and J by 0 bases, 9 bases remained unmatched. Germline CDR1 and CDR2: SGHTA and FQGNSA. This CDR3 has 17 residues. In DNA, the CDR3 is TGTGCCAGCAGCCCTGGACAGGGATTGATCTCCTACAATGAGCAGTTCTTC. It is translated as CASSPGQGLISYNEQFF.

This clone was found once. The chain combines TRBV5-1 with TRBJ1-4, with TRBD1 as a possible D gene (5 bases). This CDR3 comprises 14 residues. CDR1 and CDR2 from the germline V gene are SGHRS and YFSETQ. V was shortened by 7 bases and J by 5 bases, with 15 bases between the two germline ends. The DNA for the CDR3 is TGCGCCAGCTCTATTGGGGCTTCGAATGAAAAACTGTTTTTT. This encodes CASSIGASNEKLFF.

The chain links TRBV10-3 to TRBJ1-1, with D possibly being TRBD1 (5 bases). This CDR3 comprises 13 residues. V shed 5 bases and J shed 1 base, with 8 bases lying between them. Germline CDR1 reads ENHRY; CDR2 reads SYGVKD. The CDR3 region has the DNA TGTGCCATCAGTAACGGGGGGAACACTGAAGCTTTCTTT. It encodes CAISNGGNTEAFF.

The chain joins TRBV19 to TRBJ2-2, with TRBD1 as a possible D gene (5 bases). CDR1 and CDR2 (germline): LNHDA, SQIVND (reference sequence). Trimming shortened V by 8 bases and J by 6 bases, and 25 bases separated the two germline ends. This CDR3 contains 17 residues. CDR3 nucleotides: TGTGCCAGTCAGCCCCCCTTTGAACAGGCTCTGGCCGGGGAGCTGTTTTTT. This sequence encodes CASQPPFEQALAGELFF.

This chain uses TRBV5-1 with TRBJ2-3; TRBD2 might be the D (5 bases). Trimming shortened V by 0 bases and J by 1 base, and 9 bases separated the two germline ends. The CDR3 sequence is 15 residues long. Germline V gives CDR1 SGHRS, CDR2 YFSETQ. The DNA for the CDR3 is TGCGCCAGCAGCTTGGAGGTTAGCGGCACAGATACGCAGTATTTT. Encoded protein: CASSLEVSGTDTQYF.

The chain links TRBV7-9 to TRBJ2-5, with D perhaps TRBD2 (7 bases). Trimming removed 5 bases from V and 3 bases from J, with 10 bases in between. Germline loops: CDR1 SEHNR, CDR2 FQNEAQ (reference sequence). This CDR3 is 13 amino acids long. In nucleotides, the CDR3 is TGTGCCAGCAGCAGGGGGGGAAAAGAGACCCAGTACTTC. Translating gives CASSRGGKETQYF.

This clone occurred a few times. The identical CDR3 is also encoded by other nucleotide sequences in the sample. This chain uses TRBV18 with TRBJ1-4, with D unclear. Trimming cost V 6 bases and J 0 bases, with 8 bases left between them. The CDR3 is 14 residues long. Germline loops: CDR1 KGHSH, CDR2 LQKENI. The CDR3 DNA is TGTGCCAGCTCCCCGGGAACAACTAATGAAAAACTGTTTTTT. It encodes CASSPGTTNEKLFF.

This rearrangement joins TRBV28 to TRBJ2-1, with 7 bases identical to TRBD1. The germline gives CDR1 MDHEN, CDR2 SYDVKM. CDR3 size: 15 residues. The V and J ends lost 2 bases and 7 bases, in that order; junction bases with no gene match: 8. CDR3 sequence: CASSLPGQTYNEQFF. The DNA for the CDR3 is TGTGCCAGCAGTTTACCGGGACAGACTTATAATGAGCAGTTCTTC. The full variable domain, in which reference TRBV28 and TRBJ2-1 provide the parts outside the CDR3, is DVKVTQSSRYLVKRTGEKVFLECVQDMDHENMFWYRQDPGLGLRLIYFSYDVKMKEKGDIPEGYSVSREKKERFSLILESASTNQTSMYLCASSLPGQTYNEQFFGPGTRLTVL.

The count of this clone is one. The rearrangement links TRBV2 to TRBJ2-5; 10 nucleotides agree with TRBD2. This CDR3 contains 18 residues. Germline V gene data show CDR1 as SNHLY and CDR2 as FYNNEI. Losses at the gene ends were 4 bases for V and 0 bases for J; bases not matched to a gene: 11. As DNA, the CDR3 is TGTGCCAGCAGTGCCCCGCGGAGCGGGGGGGCCAACCAAGAGACCCAGTACTTC. Protein: CASSAPRSGGANQETQYF.

V gene TRBV6-5 combines with J gene TRBJ1-1; possible D gene TRBD1, 5 bases. CDR1 is MNHEY, CDR2 SVGAGI, per germline. Between the trimmed V and J ends, which lost 2 bases and 5 bases, there was a span of 9 bases. The CDR3 has 13 residues. CDR3 DNA sequence: TGTGCCAGCAGTTACGTAGGGGAAACTGAAGCTTTCTTT. It is translated as CASSYVGETEAFF.

For the CDR3, the DNA is TGTGCCAGCACCTCTTCCGGGACAGCCAAAGAGACCCAGTACTTC. This translates into CASTSSGTAKETQYF. The chain carries TRBV27 and TRBJ2-5; 7 nucleotides align to TRBD1. This CDR3 contains 15 residues. Germline V gene data show CDR1 as MNHEY and CDR2 as SMNVEV (reference sequence). With 7 bases clipped from V and 3 bases from J, the junction kept 11 bases outside the gene matches.

The DNA of the CDR3 is TGTGCCAGCAGTTACTCGACACAGGGTAATAATTCACCCCTCCACTTT. Its protein is CASSYSTQGNNSPLHF. This chain connects TRBV6-5 to TRBJ1-6; the D gene is possibly TRBD1 (6 bases). Trimming removed 0 bases at V and 5 bases at J, with 11 bases between. Looked up from germline, CDR1 is MNHEY and CDR2 is SVGAGI. CDR3 length equals 16 residues.

V and J are TRBV5-1 and TRBJ2-6; 7 positions agree with TRBD1. CDR1 is SGHRS and CDR2 is YFSETQ in the germline V gene. This CDR3 comprises 15 residues. V lost 2 bases and J lost 2; bases outside the gene matches: 1. This CDR3 is CASSFDRAGANVLTF. The CDR3 region has the DNA TGCGCCAGCAGCTTCGACAGGGCTGGGGCCAACGTCCTGACTTTC.

The chain links TRBV7-9 to TRBJ1-2; D may be TRBD1 (5 bases). The V end lost 1 base, the J end lost 2 bases, and 14 bases lay between the germline ends. The CDR3 is 16 residues long. Germline lookup yields CDR1 SEHNR and CDR2 FQNEAQ (reference sequence). CDR3 nucleotide sequence: TGTGCCAGCAGCTTAGTGAGGCAGGGAGGGAACTATGGCTACACCTTC. Translation gives CASSLVRQGGNYGYTF.

The chain has TRBV9 and TRBJ2-7, with D maybe TRBD1 (6 bases). The CDR3 is made up of 15 amino acids. CDR1 and CDR2 (germline): SGDLS, YYNGEE. Trimming cost V 3 bases and J 0 bases, with 13 bases left between them. The CDR3 loop is CASSADLGGSYEQYF. The CDR3 DNA reads TGTGCCAGCAGCGCGGACCTAGGGGGCTCCTACGAGCAGTACTTC. Full variable domain (rest looked up from reference TRBV9 and TRBJ2-7): DSGVTQTPKHLITATGQRVTLRCSPRSGDLSVYWYQQSLDQGLQFLIQYYNGEERAKGNILERFSAQQFPDLHSELNLSSLELGDSALYFCASSADLGGSYEQYFGPGTRLTVT.

V gene TRBV5-6 combines with J gene TRBJ1-5; D ambiguous. The germline V gene has CDR1 SGHDT and CDR2 YYEEEE. V shed 4 bases and J shed 2 bases, with 16 bases lying between them. The CDR3 has 16 amino acids. The CDR3 DNA is TGTGCCAGCAGCCCCGGGATCGGTTGGGGCAATCAGCCCCAGCATTTT. Translated: CASSPGIGWGNQPQHF.

This clone is a singleton in its sample. The chain recombines TRBV15 with TRBJ2-5; D is uncertain. Germline values: CDR1 LNHNV, CDR2 YYDKDF (reference sequence). With 3 bases removed from V and 1 base from J, the gap between germline ends came to 9 bases. The CDR3 spans 14 residues. This CDR3 reads CATSSSRFQETQYF. The CDR3, as DNA: TGTGCCACCAGCAGTTCGCGGTTCCAAGAGACCCAGTACTTC.

The chain recombines TRBV7-2 with TRBJ2-4, with 7 bases aligning to TRBD1. CDR3 size: 15 residues. Per the germline V gene, CDR1 is SGHTA and CDR2 is FQGNSA. The trim removed 4 bases at V and 7 bases at J, leaving 10 bases unmatched. The CDR3 is CASSSHVGQSNIQYF. CDR3 in DNA: TGTGCCAGCAGCTCCCACGTGGGACAGTCTAACATTCAGTACTTC.

This chain uses TRBV30 with TRBJ1-2, with D maybe TRBD1 (5 bases). CDR1 and CDR2 from the germline V gene are GTSNPN and SVGIG (reference sequence). Trimming stripped 5 bases from V and 4 bases from J, with 11 bases between. The CDR3 extends over 12 amino acids. The CDR3 loop reads CAWGGGAYGYTF. The CDR3 DNA follows: TGTGCCTGGGGGGGAGGGGCCTATGGCTACACCTTC.

As DNA, the CDR3 is TGTGCCAGCAGCCGGAGAGGGGAGGACACTGAAGCTTTCTTT. It is translated as CASSRRGEDTEAFF. The genes are TRBV7-9 and TRBJ1-1, with D possibly being TRBD1 (5 bases). CDR1 and CDR2 from the germline V gene are SEHNR and FQNEAQ (reference sequence). The CDR3 totals 14 residues. Trimming took 5 bases from V and 3 from J, leaving 13 bases between them.

V is TRBV4-3 and J is TRBJ1-4; perhaps TRBD1 as D (6 bases). V lost 3 bases, J lost 0 bases, and 11 bases lay in between. Germline V gene lookup returns CDR1 LGHNA and CDR2 YSLEER. The CDR3 spans 16 residues. CDR3 amino acids: CASSQRHRATNEKLFF. The CDR3 DNA reads as TGCGCCAGCAGCCAGAGACACAGGGCAACTAATGAAAAACTGTTTTTT.